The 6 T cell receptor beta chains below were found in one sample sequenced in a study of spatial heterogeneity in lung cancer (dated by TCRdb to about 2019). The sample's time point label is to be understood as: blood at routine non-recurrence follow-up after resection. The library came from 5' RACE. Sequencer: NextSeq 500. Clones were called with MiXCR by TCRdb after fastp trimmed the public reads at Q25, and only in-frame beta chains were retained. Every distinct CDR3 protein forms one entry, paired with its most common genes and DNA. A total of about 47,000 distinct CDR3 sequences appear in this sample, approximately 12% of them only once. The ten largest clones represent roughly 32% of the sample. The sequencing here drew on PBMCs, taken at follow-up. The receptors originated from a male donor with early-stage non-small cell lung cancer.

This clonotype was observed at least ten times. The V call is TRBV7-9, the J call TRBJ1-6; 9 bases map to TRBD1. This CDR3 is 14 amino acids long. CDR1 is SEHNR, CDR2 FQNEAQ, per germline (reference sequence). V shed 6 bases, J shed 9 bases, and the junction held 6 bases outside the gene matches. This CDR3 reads CASSAQGASSPLHF. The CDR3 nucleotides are TGTGCCAGCAGTGCACAGGGGGCAAGTTCACCCCTCCACTTT.

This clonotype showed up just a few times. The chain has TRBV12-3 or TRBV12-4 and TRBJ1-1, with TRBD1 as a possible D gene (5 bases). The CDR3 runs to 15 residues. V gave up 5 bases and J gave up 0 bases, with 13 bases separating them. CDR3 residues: CASSPPGRVNTEAFF. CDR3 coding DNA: TGTGCCAGCAGTCCTCCGGGACGAGTGAACACTGAAGCTTTCTTT.

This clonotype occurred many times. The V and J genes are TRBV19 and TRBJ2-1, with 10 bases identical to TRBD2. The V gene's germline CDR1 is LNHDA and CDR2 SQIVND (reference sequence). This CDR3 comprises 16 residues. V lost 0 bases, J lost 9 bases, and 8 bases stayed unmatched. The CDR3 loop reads CASSIDWSSGSGEQFF. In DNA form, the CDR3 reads TGTGCCAGTAGTATAGATTGGTCTAGCGGGAGTGGTGAGCAGTTCTTC. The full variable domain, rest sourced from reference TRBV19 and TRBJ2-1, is DGGITQSPKYLFRKEGQNVTLSCEQNLNHDAMYWYRQDPGQGLRLIYYSQIVNDFQKGDIAEGYSVSREKKESFPLTVTSAQKNPTAFYLCASSIDWSSGSGEQFFGPGTRLTVL.

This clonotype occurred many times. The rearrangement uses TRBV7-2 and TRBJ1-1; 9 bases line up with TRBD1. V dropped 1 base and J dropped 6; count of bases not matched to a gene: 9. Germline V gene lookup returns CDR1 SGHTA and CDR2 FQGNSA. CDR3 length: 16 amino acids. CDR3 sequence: CASSLGPGQGAAEAFF. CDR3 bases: TGTGCCAGCAGCTTAGGGCCGGGACAGGGAGCAGCTGAAGCTTTCTTT.

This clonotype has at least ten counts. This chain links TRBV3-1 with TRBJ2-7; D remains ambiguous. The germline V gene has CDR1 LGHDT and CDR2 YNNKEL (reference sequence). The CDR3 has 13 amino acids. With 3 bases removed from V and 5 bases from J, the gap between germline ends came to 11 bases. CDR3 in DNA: TGTGCCAGCAGCCATTCCGGGCTCGACGAGCAGTACTTC. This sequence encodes CASSHSGLDEQYF.

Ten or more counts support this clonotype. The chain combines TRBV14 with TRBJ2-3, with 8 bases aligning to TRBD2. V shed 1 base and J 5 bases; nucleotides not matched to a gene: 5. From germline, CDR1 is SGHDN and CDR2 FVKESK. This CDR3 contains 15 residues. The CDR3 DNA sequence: TGTGCCAGCAGCCAAGGAGCGGGGGCGGGAGATACGCAGTATTTT. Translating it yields CASSQGAGAGDTQYF.